The T cell receptor beta chain described here comes from a study of T cell repertoires in cytomegalovirus infection. Study context: Public TCR beta signatures provided an indication of both CMV infection and a matching HLA type.

Germline lookup yields CDR1 DFQATT and CDR2 SNEGSKA (reference sequence). This CDR3 spans 13 amino acids. Trimming left V 3 bases short and J 4 bases short, with 12 bases between. TCRdb analysed the reads with MiXCR anew, one entry per CDR3 protein. Found here are some 300,000 distinct CDR3 sequences, 8% to 10% of them singletons; the top ten hold 2% to 3%. The origin of this receptor is a human donor in good health (CMV status not recorded). Some clones in this sample may be carry-over from other donors' samples. The chain joins TRBV20-1 to TRBJ1-2; no clear D. The sample comprised PBMCs. The CDR3 loop reads CSARDRALYGYTF. The CDR3 DNA reads TGCAGTGCTAGGGACCGGGCCCTCTATGGCTACACCTTC.